This T cell receptor (beta chain) was captured by sequencing in a study of CD8+ T cells in alopecia areata. Reverse transcription of extracted RNA yielded cDNA, which provided the sequencing template. Sequencing used immunoSEQ multiplex PCR; TCRdb keeps in-frame clones, though not all of them. The sample records 95,000 to 120,000 clones, 59% being singletons. For this clone: Its antigen is still unknown.

General observations from the study: Sharing of TCR sequences between patients (possibly for HLA-related reasons) was less clear than in mice. Higher clonality and more expanded CD8+ clones appeared in lesional than normal scalp. When scalp samples are sequenced, resident alphabeta T cells of normal skin are also captured.

Material: CD8+ T cells sorted from blood. The sequence was obtained from a human donor in good health.

CDR3 nucleotide sequence: TGTGCCAGCAGCTTGGGACAGGGGAGTGAAGCTTTCTTT. Amino acids: CASSLGQGSEAFF. The gene calls are TRBV11-2 and TRBJ1-1; 10 nucleotides agree with TRBD1. There are 13 residues in the CDR3. From germline, CDR1 is SGHAT and CDR2 FQNNGV. After removal of 3 bases from V and 7 bases from J, the junction contained 2 bases not matched to a gene.